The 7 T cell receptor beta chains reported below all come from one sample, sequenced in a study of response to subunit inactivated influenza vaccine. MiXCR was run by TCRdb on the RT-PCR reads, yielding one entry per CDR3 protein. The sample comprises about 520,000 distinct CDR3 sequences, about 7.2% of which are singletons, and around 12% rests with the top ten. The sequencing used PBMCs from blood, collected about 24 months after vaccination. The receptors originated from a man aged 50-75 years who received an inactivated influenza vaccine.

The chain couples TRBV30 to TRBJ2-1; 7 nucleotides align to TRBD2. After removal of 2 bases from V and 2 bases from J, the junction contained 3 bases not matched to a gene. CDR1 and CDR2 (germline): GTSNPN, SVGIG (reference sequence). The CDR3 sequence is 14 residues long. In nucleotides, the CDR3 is TGTGCCTGGAGTCGCGGGGGAACCTACAATGAGCAGTTCTTC. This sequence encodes CAWSRGGTYNEQFF. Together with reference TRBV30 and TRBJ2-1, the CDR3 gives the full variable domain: SQTIHQWPATLVQPVGSPLSLECTVEGTSNPNLYWYRQAAGRGLQLLFYSVGIGQISSEVPQNLSASRPQDRQFILSSKKLLLSDSGFYLCAWSRGGTYNEQFFGPGTRLTVL.

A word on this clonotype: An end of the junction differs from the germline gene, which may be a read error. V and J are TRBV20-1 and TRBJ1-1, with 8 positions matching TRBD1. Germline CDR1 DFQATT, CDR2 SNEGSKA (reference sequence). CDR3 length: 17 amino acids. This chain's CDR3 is CCARDGGQGAVLTEAFF. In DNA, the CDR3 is TGCTGTGCTAGAGATGGGGGGCAGGGGGCGGTTCTGACTGAAGCTTTCTTT.

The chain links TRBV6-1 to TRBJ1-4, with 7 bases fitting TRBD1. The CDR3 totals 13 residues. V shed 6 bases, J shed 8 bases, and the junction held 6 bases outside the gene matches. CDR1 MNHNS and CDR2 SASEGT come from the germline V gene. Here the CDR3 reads CASSRGQLEKLFF. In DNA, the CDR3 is TGTGCCAGCAGCAGGGGACAGCTGGAAAAACTGTTTTTT.

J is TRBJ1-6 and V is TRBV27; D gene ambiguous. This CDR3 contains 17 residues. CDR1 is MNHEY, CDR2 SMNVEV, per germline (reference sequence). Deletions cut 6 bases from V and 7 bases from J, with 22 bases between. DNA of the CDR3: TGTGCCAGCAGCCCCCCACCCTTGCAGGCTGGAAATTCACCCCTCCACTTT. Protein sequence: CASSPPPLQAGNSPLHF.

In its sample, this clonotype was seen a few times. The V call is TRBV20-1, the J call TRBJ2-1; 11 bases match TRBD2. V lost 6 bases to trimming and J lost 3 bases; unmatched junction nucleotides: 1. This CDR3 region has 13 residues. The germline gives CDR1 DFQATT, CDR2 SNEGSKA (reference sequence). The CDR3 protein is CSAGTSGYNEQFF. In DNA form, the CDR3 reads TGCAGTGCCGGGACTAGCGGCTACAATGAGCAGTTCTTC.

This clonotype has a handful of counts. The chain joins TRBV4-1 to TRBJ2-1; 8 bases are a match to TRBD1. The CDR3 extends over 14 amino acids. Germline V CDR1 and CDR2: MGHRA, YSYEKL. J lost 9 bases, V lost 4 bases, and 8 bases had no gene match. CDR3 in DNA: TGCGCCAGCAGCCCCGTATGGACAGGGCGTGAGCAGTTCTTC. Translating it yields CASSPVWTGREQFF.

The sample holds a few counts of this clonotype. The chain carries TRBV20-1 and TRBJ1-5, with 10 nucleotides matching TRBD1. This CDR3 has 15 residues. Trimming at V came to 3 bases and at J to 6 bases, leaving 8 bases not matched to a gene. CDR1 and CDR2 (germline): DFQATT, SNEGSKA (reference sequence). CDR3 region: CSARVTGGLSQPQHF. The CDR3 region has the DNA TGCAGTGCTAGGGTGACAGGGGGCTTATCTCAGCCCCAGCATTTT.